This T cell receptor beta chain was obtained from a study of memory CD4+ T cells and cytomegalovirus serostatus. Study-wide context: This sample comes from healthy Belgian adults, 9 CMV seropositive, roughly 22 seronegative.

Single viable CD3+CD4+CD8-CD45RO+ cells were sorted as the memory CD4+ T cells. Serum IgG to CMV pp150, pp28, p38 and p52 defined serostatus. In the authors' workflow: Out-of-frame sequences were removed, leaving 2,000,000 or so distinct TCRbeta sequences. The data were produced by immunoSEQ multiplex PCR, yet TCRdb's version contains in-frame clones alone and is incomplete. V and J calls and clone size are copied from that table; D and trimming were computed from the DNA. The sample has 45,000 to 70,000 clones, 82% seen once. The germline CDR1 and CDR2 sequences are ENHRY and SYGVKD. Trimming removed 6 bases from V and 3 bases from J, with 24 bases in between. The CDR3 runs to 17 residues.

The sequenced material came from memory CD4+ T cells from blood. The sequence derives from an adult in good health and CMV-seronegative. Some clones in this sample may be carry-over from other donors' samples. The J gene is TRBJ2-7, the V gene TRBV10-3; tentatively, D is TRBD1 (7 bases). DNA of the CDR3: TGTGCCATCAGCCGCTTAAACAGGGGACTGGGGGGCTACGAGCAGTACTTC. Translation gives CAISRLNRGLGGYEQYF.